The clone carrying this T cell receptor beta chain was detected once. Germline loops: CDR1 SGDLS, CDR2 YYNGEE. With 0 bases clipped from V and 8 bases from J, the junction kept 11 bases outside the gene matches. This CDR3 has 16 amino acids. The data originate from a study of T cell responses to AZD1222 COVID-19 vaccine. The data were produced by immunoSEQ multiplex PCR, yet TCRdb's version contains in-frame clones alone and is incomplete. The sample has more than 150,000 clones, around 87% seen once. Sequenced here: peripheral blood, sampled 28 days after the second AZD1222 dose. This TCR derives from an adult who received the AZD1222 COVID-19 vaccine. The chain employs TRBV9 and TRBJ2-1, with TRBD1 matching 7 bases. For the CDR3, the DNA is TGTGCCAGCAGCGTAGCCGGGACAGCCCCTAACGATGAGCAGTTCTTC. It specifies CASSVAGTAPNDEQFF.